These 22 T cell receptor beta chains share one sample of origin, sequenced in a study of vaccination and CD4 T cells after COVID-19. Regarding time point: late sampling 161 to 241 days after vaccination in three convalescent patients. TCRdb itself ran the PCR reads through MiXCR, one entry per CDR3 protein. In the table there are about 28,000 distinct CDR3 sequences, roughly 50% of which are singletons. Material: CD4+ T cells from blood, obtained about 7 months after SARS-CoV-2 vaccination. These receptors were obtained from a human donor who had recovered from COVID-19.

The J gene is TRBJ2-3, the V gene TRBV27; D is unresolved. Per the germline V gene, CDR1 is MNHEY and CDR2 is SMNVEV (reference sequence). V lost 10 bases and J 4 bases, leaving 12 bases between the germline ends. CDR3 size: 12 residues. The CDR3 nucleotides read TGTGCCACCCTCCCGACCCCAGATACGCAGTATTTT. Its protein product is CATLPTPDTQYF.

The V and J genes are TRBV27 and TRBJ1-1; 12 bases line up with TRBD1. The CDR3 contains 13 residues. The junction had 4 bases not matched to a gene; V was cut back by 8 bases and J by 6 bases. Germline loops: CDR1 MNHEY, CDR2 SMNVEV (reference sequence). CDR3 DNA: TGTGCCAGCTCCGGGACAGGGGGCTCTGAAGCTTTCTTT. Amino acid sequence: CASSGTGGSEAFF.

V and J are TRBV27 and TRBJ2-1; TRBD2 matches 9 bases. With 4 bases clipped from V and 4 bases from J, the junction kept 2 bases outside the gene matches. The CDR3 is made up of 14 amino acids. In germline, CDR1 is MNHEY, CDR2 SMNVEV (reference sequence). The CDR3 sequence: CASSWLAGYNEQFF. CDR3 DNA sequence: TGTGCCAGCAGTTGGCTAGCGGGGTACAATGAGCAGTTCTTC.

The chain uses TRBV19 and TRBJ2-7; 12 bases match TRBD2. The V and J ends lost 5 bases and 4 bases, in that order; junction bases with no gene match: 9. The CDR3 has 16 residues. Germline lookup yields CDR1 LNHDA and CDR2 SQIVND (reference sequence). The CDR3 region has the DNA TGTGCCAGTAGTTCCACCGGGACTAGCGGGCGATACGAGCAGTACTTC. It specifies CASSSTGTSGRYEQYF.

The chain employs TRBV20-1 and TRBJ2-2; TRBD2 agrees at 8 bases. The CDR3 runs to 14 residues. Germline CDR1 and CDR2: DFQATT and SNEGSKA (reference sequence). V trimming: 2 bases; J trimming: 4 bases; junction bases outside the gene matches: 3. CDR3 coding DNA: TGCAGTGCTAGAAGCGGGAGTGGCACCGGGGAGCTGTTTTTT. Residues: CSARSGSGTGELFF.

This rearrangement joins TRBV7-9 to TRBJ1-5; the D gene is possibly TRBD1 (5 bases). The CDR3 spans 13 residues. The ends were cut back, 2 bases at V and 5 bases at J, with 7 bases in the middle. Germline V gene sequence: CDR1 SEHNR, CDR2 FQNEAQ (reference sequence). The CDR3 protein is CASSLRGDQPQHF. In DNA form, the CDR3 reads TGTGCCAGCAGCTTACGGGGGGATCAGCCCCAGCATTTT.

J is TRBJ2-3 and V is TRBV20-1; 7 bases are a match to TRBD1. The CDR3 sequence is 13 residues long. From germline, CDR1 is DFQATT and CDR2 SNEGSKA (reference sequence). The V segment lost 7 bases and the J segment 3 bases; nucleotides outside the gene matches: 7. CDR3 region: CSDGDRRTDTQYF. CDR3 in DNA: TGCAGTGACGGGGACAGAAGAACAGATACGCAGTATTTT.

This rearrangement joins TRBV7-6 to TRBJ2-5, with D possibly matching TRBD1 (5 bases). This CDR3 comprises 16 residues. V lost 1 base to trimming and J lost 1 base, with 13 bases between them. Per germline, CDR1 SGHVS and CDR2 FNYEAQ. The CDR3 DNA is TGTGCCAGCAGCTTAGGGCAGGGCGTTCCCCAAGAGACCCAGTACTTC. Translation gives CASSLGQGVPQETQYF.

In its sample, this clonotype ranks as medium-sized. The chain uses TRBV6-5 and TRBJ2-5; 12 positions match TRBD2. V dropped 0 bases and J dropped 5; count of bases not matched to a gene: 7. From germline, CDR1 is MNHEY and CDR2 SVGAGI. This CDR3 is 17 amino acids long. The CDR3 region has the DNA TGTGCCAGCAGTTACTCGGCTAGCGGGAGGGCTGGCGAGACCCAGTACTTC. This encodes CASSYSASGRAGETQYF.

J is TRBJ1-2 and V is TRBV29-1, with 7 bases identical to TRBD1. This CDR3 spans 13 amino acids. J lost 6 bases, V lost 2 bases, and 6 bases had no gene match. Germline CDR1 is SQVTM and CDR2 is ANQGSEA. CDR3 DNA sequence: TGCAGCGTTGAAAGGGGACAGCTCGATGGCTACACCTTC. Amino acids: CSVERGQLDGYTF.

The chain has TRBV28 and TRBJ1-2; D remains ambiguous. Germline CDR1 is MDHEN and CDR2 is SYDVKM. V dropped 7 bases and J dropped 10 bases, with 19 bases sitting between them. CDR3 length: 13 amino acids. The CDR3, as DNA: TGTGCCAGCACCGTGGACCGGGGAGGTGACTACACCTTC. Its translation: CASTVDRGGDYTF.

The chain recombines TRBV19 with TRBJ2-3; 9 nucleotides match TRBD2. The V gene end was trimmed by 8 bases and the J gene end by 0 bases; junction bases not matched to a gene: 6. Germline V lookup: CDR1 LNHDA, CDR2 SQIVND (reference sequence). The CDR3 has 15 amino acids. In nucleotides, the CDR3 is TGTGCCAGTTCGACTAGCGGAACTAGCACAGATACGCAGTATTTT. Amino acid sequence: CASSTSGTSTDTQYF. Variable domain in full (rest from reference TRBV19 and TRBJ2-3): DGGITQSPKYLFRKEGQNVTLSCEQNLNHDAMYWYRQDPGQGLRLIYYSQIVNDFQKGDIAEGYSVSREKKESFPLTVTSAQKNPTAFYLCASSTSGTSTDTQYFGPGTRLTVL.

The rearrangement uses TRBV24-1 and TRBJ1-2, with D hard to call. The CDR3 runs to 14 residues. Per germline, CDR1 KGHDR and CDR2 SFDVKD. Between the trimmed V and J ends, which lost 3 bases and 4 bases, there was a span of 11 bases. The CDR3 loop reads CATSDTTLAYGYTF. The CDR3 nucleotides are TGTGCCACCAGTGATACTACACTGGCCTATGGCTACACCTTC.

The CDR3 DNA reads TGTGCCAGCAGCTTACAGGGGGTCGGGACAGATACGCAGTATTTT. It yields the protein CASSLQGVGTDTQYF. The genes are TRBV7-9 and TRBJ2-3; the match to TRBD1 covers 7 bases. Per germline, CDR1 SEHNR and CDR2 FQNEAQ (reference sequence). The V segment lost 2 bases and the J segment 3 bases; nucleotides outside the gene matches: 5. The CDR3 is made up of 15 amino acids.

The rearrangement joins TRBV20-1 to TRBJ1-3; D is possibly TRBD1 (5 bases). Trimming stripped 1 base from V and 2 bases from J, with 18 bases between. CDR3 length equals 17 residues. Germline V gene sequence: CDR1 DFQATT, CDR2 SNEGSKA (reference sequence). The CDR3, as DNA: TGCAGTGCTAGAGGGGGGGTGGTAGGGAAGGCTGGAAACACCATATATTTT. Residues: CSARGGVVGKAGNTIYF.

V is TRBV6-1 and J is TRBJ1-2; 8 bases agree with TRBD1. The CDR3 runs 13 residues. Germline V gene data show CDR1 as MNHNS and CDR2 as SASEGT. V lost 9 bases and J lost 7; bases outside the gene matches: 10. The CDR3 region has the DNA TGTGCCAGTAAGACAGGGGAATCGAGTGGCTACACCTTC. Translated: CASKTGESSGYTF.

This clonotype showed up just a few times. The chain carries TRBV7-6 and TRBJ2-7; TRBD1 matches at 9 bases. Germline V gene data show CDR1 as SGHVS and CDR2 as FNYEAQ. V trimming: 5 bases; J trimming: 5 bases; junction bases outside the gene matches: 10. The length of the CDR3 is 15 residues. CDR3 sequence (DNA): TGTGCCAGCAGCCTACTACAGGGGGCGCACGACGAGCAGTACTTC. As protein: CASSLLQGAHDEQYF.

The chain employs TRBV2 and TRBJ1-5; D unclear. Per germline, CDR1 SNHLY and CDR2 FYNNEI. This CDR3 has 13 residues. Trimming stripped 7 bases from V and 4 bases from J, with 11 bases between. The CDR3 bases are TGTGCCAGCAACCCCGGGTTGAATCAGCCCCAGCATTTT. It yields the protein CASNPGLNQPQHF. Complete variable domain (other parts from reference TRBV2 and TRBJ1-5): EPEVTQTPSHQVTQMGQEVILRCVPISNHLYFYWYRQILGQKVEFLVSFYNNEISEKSEIFDDQFSVERPDGSNFTLKIRSTKLEDSAMYFCASNPGLNQPQHFGDGTRLSIL.

The gene calls are TRBV19 and TRBJ2-1, with D hard to call. The CDR3 extends over 16 amino acids. Germline CDR1 LNHDA, CDR2 SQIVND (reference sequence). With 1 base removed from V and 0 bases from J, the gap between germline ends came to 10 bases. CDR3 DNA sequence: TGTGCCAGTAGTATAGCCCAGCTCAGCTCCTACAATGAGCAGTTCTTC. This sequence encodes CASSIAQLSSYNEQFF.

This chain connects TRBV20-1 to TRBJ2-7; 8 nucleotides agree with TRBD2. CDR3 length: 18 residues. J lost 1 base, V lost 2 bases, and 16 bases had no gene match. CDR1 is DFQATT, CDR2 SNEGSKA, per germline (reference sequence). DNA of the CDR3: TGCAGTGCTAGACTATCGGCGGTAGGGACTAGACGGTCCTACGAGCAGTACTTC. This gives the protein CSARLSAVGTRRSYEQYF.

Only a few counts were recorded for this clonotype. This chain connects TRBV4-1 to TRBJ2-7, with D perhaps TRBD1 (5 bases). Germline assignment: CDR1 MGHRA and CDR2 YSYEKL. V was pared by 0 bases and J by 1 base, with 10 bases between. The CDR3 covers 15 residues. The CDR3 protein is CASSQDYQGSYEQYF. DNA for the CDR3: TGCGCCAGCAGCCAAGATTACCAGGGTTCCTACGAGCAGTACTTC.

The chain is built from TRBV7-9 and TRBJ2-7, with no clear D. Per the germline V gene, CDR1 is SEHNR and CDR2 is FQNEAQ (reference sequence). Trimming shortened V by 2 bases and J by 6 bases, and 11 bases separated the two germline ends. CDR3 length: 13 residues. This CDR3 reads CASSLNFQSEQYF. The CDR3 nucleotides are TGTGCCAGCAGCTTAAACTTCCAAAGCGAGCAGTACTTC. The full variable domain, completed using reference TRBV7-9 and TRBJ2-7, is DTGVSQNPRHKITKRGQNVTFRCDPISEHNRLYWYRQTLGQGPEFLTYFQNEAQLEKSRLLSDRFSAERPKGSFSTLEIQRTEQGDSAMYLCASSLNFQSEQYFGPGTRLTVT.